This note documents a single T cell receptor (beta chain) sequence. This sample is drawn from a study of blood T cell repertoires in COVID-19. On the study more broadly: The United States, Italy and Spain were the sources of the acute and convalescent COVID-19 samples. Sample material is recorded as cDNA or gDNA derived from T cells, B-cell-depleted T cells, or PBMCs.

With 1 base removed from V and 7 bases from J, the gap between germline ends came to 10 bases. This CDR3 is built from 13 residues. Germline loops: CDR1 MNHNS, CDR2 SASEGT. Authors' data handling: The assay estimated nucleated cells by amplifying reference gene primers. Assay used: immunoSEQ multiplex PCR; TCRdb lists only in-frame clones, some missing. V and J calls plus clone size are reproduced from that table; the DNA served to infer D and trimming. The sample consists of 100,000 to 150,000 clones, more than 70% of them appearing once. This rearrangement joins TRBV6-1 to TRBJ1-2, with no clear D. This receptor was obtained from a man in his sixties with acute or convalescent COVID-19. Sequenced sample: peripheral blood. The CDR3: CASSEGAVPGYTF. The CDR3 region has the DNA TGTGCCAGCAGTGAAGGAGCGGTCCCTGGCTACACCTTC.